The next 2 T cell receptor beta chains were all read from a single sample in a study of blood T cell repertoires in COVID-19. Data came from immunoSEQ multiplex PCR; TCRdb stores just in-frame clones and leaves some out. The sample has tens of thousands of clones, approximately 88% seen once. The sequenced sample consisted of peripheral blood. These TCRs come from a man aged 45-65 years with active COVID-19.

The CDR3: CASSLTSGTYNEQFF. The CDR3 nucleotides are TGTGCCAGCAGCTTAACGAGCGGCACCTACAATGAGCAGTTCTTC. The rearrangement links TRBV7-2 to TRBJ2-1; the D gene is possibly TRBD2 (5 bases). Per germline, CDR1 SGHTA and CDR2 FQGNSA. The CDR3 loop spans 15 amino acids. The V end lost 2 bases, the J end lost 2 bases, and 10 bases lay between the germline ends.

The chain carries TRBV7-2 and TRBJ2-5; TRBD1 agrees at 9 bases. Germline V gene lookup returns CDR1 SGHTA and CDR2 FQGNSA. J was trimmed by 5 bases and V by 2 bases; bases with no gene match: 6. The CDR3 consists of 15 residues. The CDR3 DNA reads TGTGCCAGCAGCTTAACCGGGACAGGGCTGGAGACCCAGTACTTC. The encoded protein is CASSLTGTGLETQYF.